Listed below are T cell receptor beta chains from one sample, sequenced in a study of Graves' ophthalmopathy and Graves' hyperthyroidism. TCRdb analysed the multiplex PCR reads with MiXCR anew, one entry per CDR3 protein. The sample consists of hundreds of thousands of distinct CDR3 sequences, about 24% of them appearing once. Sequencing was done on a sample of peripheral blood. The source of these receptors is a woman aged 18-35 years with stable Graves' hyperthyroidism. Some clones in this sample may be carry-over from other donors' samples. Each CDR3 is given with its conserved first and last residue. A D gene is named only where the DNA matches it firmly. Where a row states a size, it is once, few, many or the class of an expanded clone; other rows omit it.

TRBJ1-5,TRBD1,few,TRBV19,TGTGCCAGTAAAGACAGGGGATACGGCAATCAGCCCCAGCATTTT,CASKDRGYGNQPQHF
TRBJ1-5,TRBD1,.,TRBV6-1,TGTGCCAGCAGAACGACAGGGGGCGAGAATCAGCCCCAGCATTTT,CASRTTGGENQPQHF
TRBJ2-2,TRBD2,.,TRBV7-8,TGTGCCAGCAGCCCCTGGACTAGCGGGGGCACCGGGGAGCTGTTTTTT,CASSPWTSGGTGELFF
TRBJ2-4,TRBD2,many,TRBV5-1,TGCGCCAGCAGCTTGGAGCCTAGCGGGGGCTCGTTAGCCAAAAACATTCAGTACTTC,CASSLEPSGGSLAKNIQYF
TRBJ1-1,.,many,TRBV27,TGTGCCAGCAGTTTCTTTGTAGAAGACACTGAAGCTTTCTTT,CASSFFVEDTEAFF
TRBJ1-5,.,many,TRBV19,TGTGCCAGTAGTTTTTGGGTGGAATCCAATCAGCCCCAGCATTTT,CASSFWVESNQPQHF
TRBJ1-1,.,once,TRBV4-2,TGTGCCAGCAGCCAAGTTATTAACACTGAAGCTTTCTTT,CASSQVINTEAFF
TRBJ1-6,TRBD1,many,TRBV28,TGTGCCAGCAGGAGGGACAGAAATAATTCACCCCTCCACTTT,CASRRDRNNSPLHF
TRBJ2-2,TRBD2,.,TRBV11-2,TGTGCCAGCAGCTTAGGGTGGACTAGCGAGCGCACCGGGGAGCTGTTTTTT,CASSLGWTSERTGELFF
TRBJ1-1,.,many,TRBV2,TGTGCCAGCAAGTTGGGTGTGAACACTGAAGCTTTCTTT,CASKLGVNTEAFF
TRBJ2-5,.,few,TRBV2,TGTGCCAGCAACCGGATTTTTCAAGAGACCCAGTACTTC,CASNRIFQETQYF
TRBJ1-5,.,many,TRBV10-3,TGTGCCATCAGTGCCCAGGCAGGGCAAAATCAGCCCCAGCATTTT,CAISAQAGQNQPQHF
TRBJ2-7,.,many,TRBV29-1,TGCAGCGTTGAACGGGCACCCACCTACGAGCAGTACTTC,CSVERAPTYEQYF
TRBJ2-5,TRBD2,many,TRBV6-5,TGTGCCAGCAGCGTCGTAGCGGGAGGCGGAGAGACCCAGTACTTC,CASSVVAGGGETQYF
TRBJ1-1,TRBD1,many,TRBV12-3/TRBV12-4,TGTGCCAGCAGTTTAGAAGGACAGGTGAACACTGAAGCTTTCTTT,CASSLEGQVNTEAFF
TRBJ2-7,.,.,TRBV11-1,TGTGCCAGCAGCTTTGTGGGGCCATCCTACGAGCAGTACTTC,CASSFVGPSYEQYF
TRBJ2-7,.,few,TRBV7-8,TGTGCCAGCAGCTTAGGACGGGGGAACTACGAGCAGTACTTC,CASSLGRGNYEQYF
TRBJ2-7,TRBD2,.,TRBV18,TGTGCCAGCTCCCTTTTGAGCGGGACCTCCTACGAGCAGTACTTC,CASSLLSGTSYEQYF
TRBJ1-2,.,many,TRBV3-1,TGTGCCAGCAGCCCGGTGGATGCCTATGGCTACACCTTC,CASSPVDAYGYTF
TRBJ2-6,.,many,TRBV2,TGTGCCAGCCTTATAGGGGCTGGGGCCAACGTCCTGACTTTC,CASLIGAGANVLTF
TRBJ2-2,.,few,TRBV6-1,TGTGCCAGCAGTGAGGAGGCAGGGTCGGCCGGGGAGCTGTTTTTT,CASSEEAGSAGELFF
TRBJ1-1,TRBD1,many,TRBV28,TGTGCCAGCACCTCACCAGGGGGGGCTGAAGCTTTCTTT,CASTSPGGAEAFF
TRBJ2-2,.,many,TRBV6-4,TGTGCCAGCAGACAATATATTGGGGGGAGAGTTAAGAACACCGGGGAGCTGTTTTTT,CASRQYIGGRVKNTGELFF
TRBJ1-5,.,few,TRBV4-1,TGCGCCAGCAGCCAAGATGCCCTCGGACGGTCGTATCAGCCCCAGCATTTT,CASSQDALGRSYQPQHF
TRBJ2-3,.,few,TRBV9,TGTGCCAGCAGCCGTCAGGAGGGTACAGATACGCAGTATTTT,CASSRQEGTDTQYF
TRBJ2-7,.,many,TRBV12-3/TRBV12-4,TGTGCCAGCAGTTTAAACCCGTCCTACGAGCAGTACTTC,CASSLNPSYEQYF
TRBJ1-5,TRBD1,many,TRBV6-1,TGTGCCAGCAGTGATGTTTTGTTAATAGGACAGGGCTATCAGCCCCAGCATTTT,CASSDVLLIGQGYQPQHF
TRBJ2-2,TRBD2,.,TRBV6-2/TRBV6-3,TGTGCCAGCAGTTGCCCTACGGTAGCGGGAGACACCGGGGAGCTGTTTTTT,CASSCPTVAGDTGELFF
TRBJ2-7,.,many,TRBV28,TGTGCCAGCAGTTTCCCACCTGACGGTAGCTCCTACGAGCAGTACTTC,CASSFPPDGSSYEQYF
TRBJ1-2,TRBD1,few,TRBV2,TGTGCCAGTACGGGACAGGGAAATCTCTTTGGCTACACCTTC,CASTGQGNLFGYTF
TRBJ2-7,.,few,TRBV3-1,TGTGCCAGCAGCCAACCCCAGAGGGCTCACGAGCAGTACTTC,CASSQPQRAHEQYF
TRBJ1-1,.,many,TRBV13,TGTGCCAGCAGCGTTCTGGCAGGTTGGAACACTGAAGCTTTCTTT,CASSVLAGWNTEAFF
TRBJ2-2,.,few,TRBV24-1,TGTGCCACCAGTGATTGGACCTTAGGTGGCGGGGAGCTGTTTTTT,CATSDWTLGGGELFF
TRBJ2-2,.,.,TRBV6-1,TGTGCCAGCAGTGAACAATTCGGGGAGCTGTGTTTT,CASSEQFGELCF
TRBJ1-2,.,many,TRBV6-1,TGTGCCAGCAGTGAATCCGGGACGGCTAACTATGGCTACACCTTC,CASSESGTANYGYTF
TRBJ1-2,.,many,TRBV4-1,TGCGCCAGCAGCCAAGATCTCCTTAGCACCTATGGCTACACCTTC,CASSQDLLSTYGYTF
TRBJ1-5,.,few,TRBV6-1,TGTGCCGTCCATCAGCCCCAGCATTTT,CAVHQPQHF
TRBJ2-1,.,.,TRBV5-1,TGCGCCAGCAGCTGGGGCCACGCGAGCAATGAGCAGTTCTTC,CASSWGHASNEQFF
TRBJ1-2,.,few,TRBV13,TGTGCCAGCAGCTTATTCGGCAGACAATCAAGAGCTCAAAACTATGGCTACACCTTC,CASSLFGRQSRAQNYGYTF
TRBJ2-5,TRBD2,few,TRBV12-3/TRBV12-4,TGTGCCAGCAGTTTGCCTAGCGGCCAAGAGACCCAGTACTTC,CASSLPSGQETQYF